The clone carrying this T cell receptor beta chain has only a few counts. This specimen comes from a study of cytomegalovirus exposure and HLA in healthy donors. Looked up from germline, CDR1 is SQVTM and CDR2 is ANQGSEA. CDR3 length: 13 residues. V dropped 6 bases and J dropped 3 bases, with 13 bases sitting between them. 13 Jbeta primers and 60 Vbeta primers were used for the PCR. Profiled with immunoSEQ multiplex PCR; TCRdb holds only in-frame clones, not every one. The profile shows some 180,000 clones, 70% to 80% of them singletons. This clonotype was sampled from a young woman in good health and CMV-seronegative. The rearrangement uses TRBV29-1 and TRBJ2-3; tentative D call: TRBD1 (6 bases). Material for sequencing was PBMCs. The CDR3, as DNA: TGCAGCGTCGTTCGCACAGGGACAGATACGCAGTATTTT. Translation: CSVVRTGTDTQYF.